One and the same sample provided the 2 T cell receptor beta chains below, sequenced in a study of T cell responses to AZD1222 COVID-19 vaccine. Profiled with immunoSEQ multiplex PCR; TCRdb holds only in-frame clones, not every one. The data show about 150,000 clones, with roughly 91% seen just once and about 6% held by the top ten. The sample was peripheral blood, taken 28 days after the second AZD1222 dose. Receptors were obtained from an adult who received the AZD1222 COVID-19 vaccine.

The V and J genes are TRBV10-1 and TRBJ1-6; D is possibly TRBD1 (6 bases). V was shortened by 0 bases and J by 2 bases, with 14 bases between the two germline ends. CDR3 size: 18 residues. Germline V gives CDR1 WNHNN, CDR2 SYGVQD (reference sequence). The DNA for the CDR3 is TGCGCCAGCAGTGAGTCACAGGGTATTAGCGCCTATAATTCACCCCTCCACTTT. Translation gives CASSESQGISAYNSPLHF.

The CDR3 sequence: CASTLGYGYTF. In DNA form, the CDR3 reads TGTGCCAGCACGTTGGGCTATGGCTACACCTTC. The chain carries TRBV12-3 or TRBV12-4 and TRBJ1-2; D gene unclear. The CDR3 runs 11 residues. With 7 bases removed from V and 4 bases from J, the gap between germline ends came to 7 bases.